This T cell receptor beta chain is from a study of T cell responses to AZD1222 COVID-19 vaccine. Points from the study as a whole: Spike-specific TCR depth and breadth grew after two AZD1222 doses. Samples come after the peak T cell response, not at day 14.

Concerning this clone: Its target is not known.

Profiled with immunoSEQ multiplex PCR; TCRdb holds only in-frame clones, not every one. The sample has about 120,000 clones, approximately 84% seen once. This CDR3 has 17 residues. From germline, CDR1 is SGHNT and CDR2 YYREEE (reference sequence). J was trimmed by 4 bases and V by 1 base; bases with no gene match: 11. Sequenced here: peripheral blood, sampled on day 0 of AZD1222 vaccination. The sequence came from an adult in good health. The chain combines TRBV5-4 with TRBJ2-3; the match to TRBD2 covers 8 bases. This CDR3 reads CASSLMRTGGSPDTQYF. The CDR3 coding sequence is TGTGCCAGCAGCTTGATGCGGACGGGAGGGTCCCCAGATACGCAGTATTTT. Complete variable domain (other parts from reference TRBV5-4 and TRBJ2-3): ETGVTQSPTHLIKTRGQQVTLRCSSQSGHNTVSWYQQALGQGPQFIFQYYREEENGRGNFPPRFSGLQFPNYSSELNVNALELDDSALYLCASSLMRTGGSPDTQYFGPGTRLTVL.